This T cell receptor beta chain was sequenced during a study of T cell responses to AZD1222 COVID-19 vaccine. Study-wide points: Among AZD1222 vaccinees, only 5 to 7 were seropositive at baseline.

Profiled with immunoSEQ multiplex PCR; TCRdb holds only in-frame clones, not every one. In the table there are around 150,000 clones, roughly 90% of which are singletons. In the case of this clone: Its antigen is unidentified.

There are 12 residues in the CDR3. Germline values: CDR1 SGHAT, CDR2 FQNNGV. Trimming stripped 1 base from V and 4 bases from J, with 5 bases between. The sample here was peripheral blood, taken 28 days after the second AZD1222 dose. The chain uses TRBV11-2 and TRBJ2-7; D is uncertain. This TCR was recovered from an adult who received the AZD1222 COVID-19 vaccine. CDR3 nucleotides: TGTGCCAGCAGCTTAGGGCGGTACGAGCAGTACTTC. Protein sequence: CASSLGRYEQYF.